This T cell receptor (beta chain) was sequenced for a study of blood T cells in healthy people across ages. Combining a sample-barcoded 5' primer with a J-beta primer mix, a second PCR ran for roughly 7 to 12 cycles. Each cDNA molecule was tagged by a template-switch adaptor with 12 random nucleotides. Using its own MiXCR run on the 5' RACE reads, TCRdb lists one record per CDR3 protein. The sample contains around 1,600,000 distinct CDR3 sequences, about 42% of which appear only once. Points on this clonotype: Its antigen remains unidentified.

Overall study findings and caveats: Age showed a roughly linear inverse relationship with TCR beta diversity per million T cells.

Looked up from germline, CDR1 is GTSNPN and CDR2 is SVGIG (reference sequence). This CDR3 is 11 amino acids long. V lost 5 bases and J 5 bases, leaving 9 bases between the germline ends. Sequenced sample: blood. The rearrangement links TRBV30 to TRBJ1-1, with D uncertain. This receptor was identified in a woman under 30 in good health. The CDR3: CAWGSNTEAFF. The CDR3 DNA is TGTGCCTGGGGCAGCAATACTGAAGCTTTCTTT. The full variable domain, completed using reference TRBV30 and TRBJ1-1, is SQTIHQWPATLVQPVGSPLSLECTVEGTSNPNLYWYRQAAGRGLQLLFYSVGIGQISSEVPQNLSASRPQDRQFILSSKKLLLSDSGFYLCAWGSNTEAFFGQGTRLTVV.